The rows below give T cell receptor beta chains drawn from one sample of a study of blood T cell repertoires in COVID-19. Libraries were prepared by immunoSEQ multiplex PCR; TCRdb keeps only in-frame clonotypes and omits some of them. The data hold about 28,000 clones, with roughly 70% observed a single time. The sequencing sample was made of peripheral blood. Source of these receptors: a boy between 2 and 10 years old with active or convalescent COVID-19. CDR3s include the opening cysteine and the closing phenylalanine or tryptophan. A D gene is named only where the DNA matches it firmly. Expanded clones get a size class; other rows say once, few or many, or leave the size out.

cdr3_aa	cdr3_nt	d_call	clone_size	j_call	cdr3_length	v_call
CASSESGRLYEQFF	TGCGCCAGCAGTGAAAGCGGCAGACTGTATGAGCAGTTCTTC	-	-	TRBJ2-1	14	TRBV10-1
CASSRQGGRTEAFF	TGTGCCAGCAGCCGACAGGGGGGGAGAACTGAAGCTTTCTTT	TRBD1	-	TRBJ1-1	14	TRBV5-4
CASSLSVTRGYNSPLHF	TGTGCCAGCAGCCTCTCCGTTACCCGCGGCTATAATTCACCCCTCCACTTT	-	-	TRBJ1-6	17	TRBV3-1/TRBV3-2
CASSDRGLRDGANVLTF	TGTGCCAGCAGTGACAGGGGACTCCGGGACGGGGCCAACGTCCTGACTTTC	TRBD1	once	TRBJ2-6	17	TRBV28
CASSLTRAAETQYF	TGTGCCAGCAGCTTAACCAGGGCGGCAGAGACCCAGTACTTC	-	-	TRBJ2-5	14	TRBV7-2
CASSVGGRDGYTF	TGTGCCAGCAGCGTAGGGGGGAGGGATGGCTACACCTTC	-	-	TRBJ1-2	13	TRBV9
CASSFASTGINQPQHF	TGTGCCAGCAGTTTTGCGTCGACAGGGATCAATCAGCCCCAGCATTTT	TRBD1	-	TRBJ1-5	16	TRBV27
CSVERQGAHYEQYF	TGCAGCGTTGAACGACAGGGAGCTCACTACGAGCAGTACTTC	TRBD1	few	TRBJ2-7	14	TRBV29-1
CATSRAGNSGNTIYF	TGTGCCACCAGCAGGGCGGGTAACTCTGGAAACACCATATATTTT	-	-	TRBJ1-3	15	TRBV15
CASSLLAGLGEQYF	TGTGCCAGCAGCCTACTAGCGGGGCTGGGCGAGCAGTACTTC	TRBD2	-	TRBJ2-7	14	TRBV28
CASLAGSNTGELFF	TGTGCCAGTCTAGCGGGGTCGAACACCGGGGAGCTGTTTTTT	TRBD2	-	TRBJ2-2	14	TRBV2
CASSPPRFTDTQYF	TGTGCCAGTAGTCCCCCCAGGTTCACAGATACGCAGTATTTT	-	-	TRBJ2-3	14	TRBV19
CASSQDAPPSGRKNEQFF	TGCGCCAGCAGCCAAGATGCCCCCCCTAGCGGGAGAAAGAATGAGCAGTTCTTC	TRBD2	-	TRBJ2-1	18	TRBV4-1
CASSLVGEGNEAFF	TGCGCCAGCAGCTTGGTAGGGGAAGGAAATGAAGCTTTCTTT	-	once	TRBJ1-1	14	TRBV5-1
CASSLALGGLQETQYF	TGTGCCAGCAGCTTGGCCCTGGGAGGATTACAAGAGACCCAGTACTTC	-	-	TRBJ2-5	16	TRBV5-4
CASSLGDRGFF	TGTGCCAGCAGCTTAGGAGACAGGGGATTCTTC	TRBD1	-	TRBJ2-7	11	TRBV11-2